Shown below are 21 T cell receptor beta chains from a single sample sequenced in a study of T-cell reconstitution after alpha-beta-depleted transplantation in children. TCRbeta library construction was performed incorporating unique molecular identifiers. TCRdb redid the calling of the PCR reads with MiXCR, one entry per CDR3 protein. Of 600,000 to 700,000 distinct CDR3 sequences listed, approximately 17% are singletons. Sequences were derived from PBMCs from the stem cell graft donor, sampled from the stem cell graft. These TCRs come from a human donor who donated a stem cell graft to a child with acute myeloid leukemia.

The rearrangement uses TRBV7-2 and TRBJ2-6; D uncertain. Deletions cut 1 base from V and 2 bases from J, with 12 bases between. The CDR3 length is 17 residues. Per the germline V gene, CDR1 is SGHTA and CDR2 is FQGNSA. CDR3 nucleotides: TGTGCCAGCAGCTTAGTCGTGGGGATCCCTGGGGCCAACGTCCTGACTTTC. Residues: CASSLVVGIPGANVLTF. Supplemented by reference TRBV7-2 and TRBJ2-6, the full variable domain reads GAGVSQSPSNKVTEKGKDVELRCDPISGHTALYWYRQSLGQGLEFLIYFQGNSAPDKSGLPSDRFSAERTGGSVSTLTIQRTQQEDSAVYLCASSLVVGIPGANVLTFGAGSRLTVL.

This clonotype was found a few times. The V gene is TRBV6-2 or TRBV6-3, the J gene TRBJ2-3; TRBD2 aligns across 10 bases. CDR1 MNHEY and CDR2 SVGEGT come from the germline V gene. The V gene end was trimmed by 2 bases and the J gene end by 0 bases; junction bases not matched to a gene: 11. The CDR3 consists of 19 residues. This chain's CDR3 is CASSYGVAGGHYSTDTQYF. CDR3 sequence (DNA): TGTGCCAGCAGTTACGGGGTAGCGGGGGGCCATTACAGCACAGATACGCAGTATTTT.

The gene calls are TRBV3-1 and TRBJ1-1; possibly TRBD1 for D (6 bases). In germline, CDR1 is LGHDT, CDR2 YNNKEL (reference sequence). V was pared by 4 bases and J by 6 bases, with 12 bases between. The CDR3 sequence is 13 residues long. CDR3 loop: CASSLLEGAEAFF. The CDR3, as DNA: TGTGCCAGCAGCCTATTAGAGGGGGCTGAAGCTTTCTTT.

The chain has TRBV24-1 and TRBJ2-3; D ambiguous. The germline gives CDR1 KGHDR, CDR2 SFDVKD. The germline V and J ends were trimmed by 3 bases and 2 bases, with 8 bases remaining between them. CDR3 length: 14 amino acids. The CDR3 spells CATSDAGPTDTQYF. The CDR3 DNA reads TGTGCCACCAGTGATGCCGGACCCACAGATACGCAGTATTTT.

The chain combines TRBV20-1 with TRBJ2-3, with 7 bases that match TRBD2. V was pared by 6 bases and J by 0 bases, with 6 bases of the junction left unmatched. The CDR3 covers 14 residues. Germline V gene lookup returns CDR1 DFQATT and CDR2 SNEGSKA (reference sequence). The CDR3 region is CSALPGGSTDTQYF. The CDR3, as DNA: TGCAGTGCCCTTCCCGGGGGGAGCACAGATACGCAGTATTTT.

This clonotype was counted many times. The rearrangement links TRBV7-2 to TRBJ1-6; no clear D. The CDR3 contains 16 residues. The V end lost 5 bases, the J end lost 4 bases, and 15 bases lay between the germline ends. Per the germline V gene, CDR1 is SGHTA and CDR2 is FQGNSA. This CDR3 is CASSPRSGIYNSPLHF. For the CDR3, the DNA is TGTGCCAGCAGCCCGCGGTCGGGAATTTATAATTCACCCCTCCACTTT. Looking up the rest from reference TRBV7-2 and TRBJ1-6 gives the full variable domain: GAGVSQSPSNKVTEKGKDVELRCDPISGHTALYWYRQSLGQGLEFLIYFQGNSAPDKSGLPSDRFSAERTGGSVSTLTIQRTQQEDSAVYLCASSPRSGIYNSPLHFGNGTRLTVT.

This clonotype was recorded at least ten times. The chain recombines TRBV7-2 with TRBJ1-5; 7 nucleotides line up with TRBD1. This CDR3 comprises 13 residues. The ends lost 5 bases at V and 10 bases at J; junction bases unmatched: 8. Germline CDR1 is SGHTA and CDR2 is FQGNSA. CDR3 sequence reads: CASSPGGDNPQHF. The DNA for the CDR3 is TGTGCCAGCAGCCCAGGGGGTGATAATCCCCAGCATTTT.

This clonotype was found many times. The J gene is TRBJ2-1, the V gene TRBV20-1, with TRBD2 as a possible D gene (5 bases). Germline CDR1 is DFQATT and CDR2 is SNEGSKA (reference sequence). Between the trimmed V and J ends, which lost 2 bases and 4 bases, there was a span of 9 bases. The CDR3 runs to 13 residues. This CDR3 is CSARLGEYNEQFF. CDR3 nucleotide sequence: TGCAGTGCTAGATTGGGAGAGTACAATGAGCAGTTCTTC.

The chain combines TRBV20-1 with TRBJ2-1; 7 nucleotides agree with TRBD2. This CDR3 has 13 residues. With V trimmed by 6 bases and J by 3 bases, 5 bases remained unmatched. The germline V gene encodes CDR1 DFQATT and CDR2 SNEGSKA (reference sequence). CDR3 nucleotides: TGCAGTGCCAAGCGGGACCGCTACAATGAGCAGTTCTTC. This encodes CSAKRDRYNEQFF.

This clonotype was seen ten or more times. This chain links TRBV20-1 with TRBJ2-3; D is perhaps TRBD1 (6 bases). V lost 3 bases and J 2 bases, leaving 15 bases between the germline ends. The CDR3 contains 15 residues. Germline-derived CDR1 and CDR2 are DFQATT and SNEGSKA (reference sequence). The DNA of the CDR3 is TGCAGTGCTAGGTCGGTTAGGACAGCCACAGATACGCAGTATTTT. As protein: CSARSVRTATDTQYF.

The chain links TRBV12-3 or TRBV12-4 to TRBJ1-2, with 7 bases fitting TRBD1. The V segment lost 7 bases and the J segment 4 bases; nucleotides outside the gene matches: 9. This CDR3 has 14 residues. CDR3 in DNA: TGTGCCAGCAACCTCCGGGACAGCCTCTATGGCTACACCTTC. Translating it yields CASNLRDSLYGYTF.

This chain links TRBV13 with TRBJ2-1; 8 bases are shared with TRBD1. V dropped 1 base and J dropped 4; count of bases not matched to a gene: 9. Germline-derived CDR1 and CDR2 are PRHDT and FYEKMQ (reference sequence). The CDR3 contains 17 residues. CDR3 protein: CASSLDGTGSGYNEQFF. CDR3 bases: TGTGCCAGCAGCTTAGATGGGACAGGCTCGGGGTACAATGAGCAGTTCTTC.

This clonotype was seen at least ten times. This chain joins TRBV6-5 and TRBJ1-2; D is possibly TRBD1 (5 bases). The length of the CDR3 is 13 residues. From germline, CDR1 is MNHEY and CDR2 SVGAGI. V was clipped by 0 bases and J by 9 bases, with 11 bases between them. The CDR3 region has the DNA TGTGCCAGCAGTTACTCAGGGGATAGGAGCTACACCTTC. Its protein product is CASSYSGDRSYTF.

This clonotype was seen ten or more times. This rearrangement joins TRBV10-1 to TRBJ1-2; D uncertain. The germline V gene encodes CDR1 WNHNN and CDR2 SYGVQD (reference sequence). The CDR3 contains 17 residues. V lost 2 bases, J lost 0 bases, and 16 bases lay in between. The CDR3 coding sequence is TGCGCCAGCAGTGAGGGAGCTTTCGGAAGGGCTAACTATGGCTACACCTTC. Residues: CASSEGAFGRANYGYTF.

This clonotype came up once. The chain carries TRBV18 and TRBJ1-1; 10 positions agree with TRBD1. Germline values: CDR1 KGHSH, CDR2 LQKENI. J was trimmed by 4 bases and V by 1 base; bases with no gene match: 3. The CDR3 covers 15 residues. The CDR3 DNA follows: TGTGCCAGCTCACCACAAGGGACAGGGGCCACTGAAGCTTTCTTT. Protein: CASSPQGTGATEAFF. Together with reference TRBV18 and TRBJ1-1, the CDR3 gives the full variable domain: NAGVMQNPRHLVRRRGQEARLRCSPMKGHSHVYWYRQLPEEGLKFMVYLQKENIIDESGMPKERFSAEFPKEGPSILRIQQVVRGDSAAYFCASSPQGTGATEAFFGQGTRLTVV.

V usage is TRBV3-1 and J usage is TRBJ2-2; D is undetermined. V was cut by 0 bases and J by 0 bases, with 8 bases left in between. The CDR3 totals 16 residues. The V gene's germline CDR1 is LGHDT and CDR2 YNNKEL (reference sequence). CDR3: CASSQELRSNTGELFF. In DNA, the CDR3 is TGTGCCAGCAGCCAAGAACTCAGGTCGAACACCGGGGAGCTGTTTTTT.

The rearrangement uses TRBV5-1 and TRBJ1-2; 7 bases line up with TRBD1. CDR1 is SGHRS and CDR2 is YFSETQ in the germline V gene. The junction had 10 bases not matched to a gene; V was cut back by 3 bases and J by 8 bases. CDR3 length: 14 residues. The CDR3 DNA reads as TGCGCCAGCAGCTCCTCGACAGGGACCGCGGGCTACACCTTC. This encodes CASSSSTGTAGYTF.

The table lists this clonotype with many counts. The J gene is TRBJ2-1, the V gene TRBV6-5; TRBD2 aligns across 7 bases. After removal of 7 bases from V and 2 bases from J, the junction contained 5 bases not matched to a gene. Germline-derived CDR1 and CDR2 are MNHEY and SVGAGI. The CDR3 is made up of 14 amino acids. The CDR3 loop reads CASNLAGPYNEQFF. In DNA, the CDR3 is TGTGCCAGCAATTTAGCGGGTCCCTACAATGAGCAGTTCTTC.

The chain's CDR3 is CSARDLGAFDGYTF. In nucleotides, the CDR3 is TGCAGTGCTAGAGATTTGGGAGCTTTTGATGGCTACACCTTC. V and J are TRBV20-1 and TRBJ1-2; D is unclear. The germline V gene encodes CDR1 DFQATT and CDR2 SNEGSKA (reference sequence). The CDR3 has 14 residues. Trimming took 0 bases from V and 6 from J, leaving 14 bases between them.

In this sample, this clonotype turned up many times. The chain has TRBV20-1 and TRBJ2-3, with a possible D match to TRBD2 (7 bases). The CDR3 loop spans 12 amino acids. The germline V gene has CDR1 DFQATT and CDR2 SNEGSKA (reference sequence). The V end was cut by 8 bases, the J end by 5 bases, with 14 bases between. The CDR3 region is CSRGRGVDTQYF. The CDR3 DNA follows: TGCAGTCGGGGGAGGGGGGTAGATACGCAGTATTTT.

The rearrangement uses TRBV11-2 and TRBJ1-6; a possible D gene is TRBD1 (5 bases). The CDR3 is 16 residues long. V shed 3 bases and J shed 8 bases, with 17 bases lying between them. Germline-derived CDR1 and CDR2 are SGHAT and FQNNGV. The CDR3 here is CASSFGGGGPDSPLHF. The CDR3 DNA is TGTGCCAGCAGCTTTGGGGGTGGAGGTCCAGATTCACCCCTCCACTTT.